A single sample is the source of the 7 T cell receptor beta chains below, sequenced in a study of beta chain features in type 1 diabetes. Sequenced material consisted of expressed TCRB transcripts (all of the isolated RNA was reverse transcribed). The table came from immunoSEQ multiplex PCR; TCRdb's copy has only in-frame clones and leaves some out. The sample has roughly 290,000 clones; under 8.5% are singletons. Input material: central memory CD4+ T cells from blood. The receptors stem from a young woman in good health.

V usage is TRBV5-4 and J usage is TRBJ2-1, with D possibly being TRBD2 (7 bases). The V gene's germline CDR1 is SGHNT and CDR2 YYREEE (reference sequence). V was clipped by 10 bases and J by 0 bases, with 17 bases between them. The CDR3 loop spans 15 amino acids. The CDR3 region is CALEGGPSSYNEQFF. The CDR3 DNA reads TGTGCCCTAGAGGGGGGGCCCAGCTCCTACAATGAGCAGTTCTTC.

The V gene is TRBV9, the J gene TRBJ1-1; 10 positions agree with TRBD1. Germline values: CDR1 SGDLS, CDR2 YYNGEE. After removal of 3 bases from V and 5 bases from J, the junction contained 10 bases not matched to a gene. This CDR3 spans 16 amino acids. The DNA for the CDR3 is TGTGCCAGCAGCGCCGGGACAGGGGCTTACTATACTGAAGCTTTCTTT. Translation gives CASSAGTGAYYTEAFF.

This clone was seen ten or more times. The genes are TRBV5-5 and TRBJ2-1; 9 positions agree with TRBD2. The CDR3 extends over 15 amino acids. In germline, CDR1 is SGHKS, CDR2 YYEKEE (reference sequence). V lost 5 bases to trimming and J lost 5 bases; unmatched junction nucleotides: 8. The CDR3 loop is CASRPRLAVDNEQFF. CDR3 bases: TGTGCCAGCAGGCCAAGACTAGCGGTGGACAATGAGCAGTTCTTC. Using reference TRBV5-5 and TRBJ2-1 for the parts outside the CDR3, the full variable domain is DAGVTQSPTHLIKTRGQQVTLRCSPISGHKSVSWYQQVLGQGPQFIFQYYEKEERGRGNFPDRFSARQFPNYSSELNVNALLLGDSALYLCASRPRLAVDNEQFFGPGTRLTVL.

This clone was seen a few times. The chain combines TRBV7-8 with TRBJ2-1; D is tentatively TRBD1 or TRBD2 (5 bases each). The CDR3 sequence is 16 residues long. Germline V gene data show CDR1 as SGHVS and CDR2 as FQNEAQ. Trimming removed 1 base at V and 9 bases at J, with 19 bases between. CDR3 nucleotides: TGTGCCAGCAGCTTAGAGGGTTTAGTAGCTGGGACTGAGCAGTTCTTC. Amino acid sequence: CASSLEGLVAGTEQFF.

The chain couples TRBV9 to TRBJ2-6, with a tentative D call TRBD1 (6 bases). The CDR3 runs 17 residues. Trimming left V 0 bases short and J 2 bases short, with 12 bases between. In germline, CDR1 is SGDLS, CDR2 YYNGEE. The chain's CDR3 is CASSVALRTAGANVLTF. In nucleotides, the CDR3 is TGTGCCAGCAGCGTAGCATTGAGGACAGCTGGGGCCAACGTCCTGACTTTC.

This clone has more than one count but fewer than ten. V is TRBV4-1 and J is TRBJ1-5; 7 positions match TRBD1. The CDR3 is 16 amino acids. The J segment lost 6 bases and the V segment lost 4 bases, leaving 12 bases of the junction unmatched. The V gene's germline CDR1 is MGHRA and CDR2 YSYEKL. CDR3 in amino acids: CASSPTQGGRAQPQHF. CDR3 DNA: TGCGCCAGCAGCCCAACGCAGGGGGGCCGCGCTCAGCCCCAGCATTTT.

This clone was observed a handful of times. The identical CDR3 is also encoded by other nucleotide sequences in the sample. The chain couples TRBV15 to TRBJ2-5; D not resolved. This CDR3 spans 12 amino acids. The germline V gene has CDR1 LNHNV and CDR2 YYDKDF (reference sequence). Trimming stripped 0 bases from V and 1 base from J, with 0 bases between. CDR3 loop: CATSRDQETQYF. The CDR3 coding sequence is TGTGCCACCAGCAGAGACCAAGAGACCCAGTACTTC.